This note documents a single T cell receptor (beta chain) sequence. This clonotype was counted many times. Its antigen is unknown. No base quality values were provided; no much bigger clone lies one nucleotide off. The TCR beta CDR3 regions were amplified from the RNA transcripts. A first-round RT-PCR of the TCR CDR3 used the HTBI primer set with the Qiagen OneStep RT-PCR kit. The libraries were constructed in a second round of multiplex PCR and then size-selected and purified. Paired-end sequencing of the libraries was performed with 100 bp reads on an Illumina HiSeq2000. The authors' analysis ran thus. SOAPnuke was used to process the raw data, removing reads that contained adapters or uncalled bases, had a mean Phred below 15, or lacked an exact match to the constant primer or identifier. COPE v1.2.5 was used to merge high-quality paired reads, and clonotypes were defined as unique nucleotide sequences. MiTCR v1.1 was used to align the clonotypes against IMGT TRBV, TRBD and TRBJ reference segments. Analysis was restricted to V-J combinations with a frequency above 0.0001, which covered 99.2% of repertoires. The TCS score was defined as the ratio of F50 (clonal expansion) to E x V (chaos), calculated using BLOSUM62-based TCRdist between CDR3 peptides within each V-J. Welch's t-statistics and random forest reduced 450 to 600 V-J features to 10 to 15, which were used in a naive Bayes classifier (R e1071). Starting from the raw public reads, TCRdb applied fastp trimming at Q25, assembled clones with MiXCR and retained in-frame beta chains. Entries that share a CDR3 protein sequence are merged under the most common genes and DNA. The V and J calls follow TCRdb's processing rather than the paper's. The table for this sample lists 700,000 or so distinct CDR3 sequences; over 15% of them were counted only once. 8.4% of the sample comes from the top ten.

This record belongs to a study of T cells in Graves' hyperthyroidism and ophthalmopathy (dated by TCRdb to the late 2010s). About the investigation overall: Peripheral blood was sampled at the time of initial diagnosis, prior to any treatment. The study also compared thyroid tissue and blood T-cell repertoires from about six Graves' hyperthyroidism patients. The paper reports TCR Vbeta CDR3 sequencing of fewer than 150 peripheral blood samples: 40 or so ophthalmopathy, under 80 hyperthyroidism and approximately 17 progressor patients. Prospective prediction of ophthalmopathy was tested in an independent validation cohort of approximately 19 hyperthyroidism patients and 17 patients who later progressed to ophthalmopathy. A discovery cohort of approximately 100 patients, 43 with Graves' ophthalmopathy and 57 with stable Graves' hyperthyroidism, was used to find distinguishing TCR V-J signatures. The roughly 91 discovery patients were randomly divided into training and test sets at a 7:3 ratio. Following sampling, methimazole starting at 30 mg daily was given to hyperthyroidism patients, and high-dose intravenous methylprednisolone was given to ophthalmopathy patients.

The germline V gene yields SQVTM for CDR1 and ANQGSEA for CDR2. From the cysteine up to the phenylalanine, the CDR3 has a length of 13 residues. The read is trimmed to its CDR3 DNA, 39 bases read in frame from base 1. The germline ends are 13 bases apart after V is trimmed by 7 bases and J by 1 base. Study-level results and caveats: Sample size was not statistically predetermined, and investigators were not blinded to group allocation. In validation, progression to ophthalmopathy was predicted by the model with about 70% sensitivity and 72.22% specificity, a median of about 6.8 months before onset. A model built on a 13 V-J signature distinguished ophthalmopathy from stable hyperthyroidism, reaching around 88% sensitivity and approximately 81% specificity in cross-validation and 80%/75% in testing. Most expanded thyroid clonotypes (frequency above 0.001) were also detected in blood, a finding suggesting that blood repertoires may reflect thyroid immune responses.

Stable Graves' hyperthyroidism was defined as the absence of progression to ophthalmopathy over 18 months of follow-up. Hyperthyroidism patients were newly diagnosed, with disease duration under 2 months, and aged 18 to 65 years. Exclusion was applied to patients with uncontrolled infections, other autoimmune diseases, pregnancy or lactation. Clinical symptoms, serum thyroxine and TRAb, thyroid ultrasound, and orbital computed tomography formed the basis for the diagnoses. PBMCs were separated from roughly 9.3 ml of fresh peripheral blood using Ficoll-Paque density gradient centrifugation. Total RNA was extracted using Trizol reagent, and RNA quality was assessed on an Agilent 2100 Bioanalyzer.

This clonotype was obtained from a young man with Graves' hyperthyroidism. The specimen was blood. Here the chain combines TRBV29-1 and TRBJ1-1; D gene: possibly TRBD1, on 5 matching bases. The CDR3 corresponds to CSAQGLGNTEAFF. In nucleotide form, the sequence is TGCAGCGCCCAGGGCCTTGGGAACACTGAAGCTTTCTTT.